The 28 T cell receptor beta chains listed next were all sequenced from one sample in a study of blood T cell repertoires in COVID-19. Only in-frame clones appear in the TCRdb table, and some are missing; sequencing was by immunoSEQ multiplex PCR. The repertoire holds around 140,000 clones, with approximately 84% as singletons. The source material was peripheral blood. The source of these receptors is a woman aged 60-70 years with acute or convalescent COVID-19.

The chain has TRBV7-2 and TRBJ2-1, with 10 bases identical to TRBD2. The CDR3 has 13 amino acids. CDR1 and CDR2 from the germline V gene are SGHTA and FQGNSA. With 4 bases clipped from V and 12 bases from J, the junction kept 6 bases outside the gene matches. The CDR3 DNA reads TGTGCCAGCAGCTACCTAGCGGGAGTTTCGCAGTTCTTC. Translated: CASSYLAGVSQFF.

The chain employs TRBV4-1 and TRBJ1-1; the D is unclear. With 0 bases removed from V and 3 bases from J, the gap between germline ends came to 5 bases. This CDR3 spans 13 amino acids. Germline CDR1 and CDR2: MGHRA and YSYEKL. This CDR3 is CASSQDPDTEAFF. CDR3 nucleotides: TGCGCCAGCAGCCAAGATCCCGACACTGAAGCTTTCTTT.

Here the CDR3 reads CAWSKVHGDEQFF. The CDR3 coding sequence is TGTGCCTGGAGTAAAGTCCACGGGGATGAGCAGTTCTTC. The V call is TRBV30, the J call TRBJ2-1, with D possibly TRBD2 on 5 matching bases. CDR1 and CDR2 (germline): GTSNPN, SVGIG (reference sequence). Deletions cut 2 bases from V and 8 bases from J, with 13 bases between. The CDR3 has 13 amino acids.

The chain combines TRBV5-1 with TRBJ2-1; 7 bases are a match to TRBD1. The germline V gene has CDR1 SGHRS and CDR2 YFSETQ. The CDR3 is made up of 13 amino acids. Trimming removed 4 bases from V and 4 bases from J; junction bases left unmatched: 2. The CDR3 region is CASSGGQYNEQFF. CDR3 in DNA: TGCGCCAGCAGCGGGGGACAGTACAATGAGCAGTTCTTC.

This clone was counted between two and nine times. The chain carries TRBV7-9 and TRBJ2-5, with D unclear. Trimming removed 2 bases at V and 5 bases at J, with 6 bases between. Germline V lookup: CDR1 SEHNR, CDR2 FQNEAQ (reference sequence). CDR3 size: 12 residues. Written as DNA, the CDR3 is TGTGCCAGCAGCTTAAGCTGGGAGACCCAGTACTTC. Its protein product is CASSLSWETQYF.

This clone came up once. Written as DNA, the CDR3 is TGTGCCAGCTCACCATCCGCGGGTTTGAACGGCCTGGGAAAACTGTTTTTT. This codes for CASSPSAGLNGLGKLFF. The chain combines TRBV18 with TRBJ1-4; D is undetermined. Trimming pared 2 bases from V and 10 bases from J, leaving 23 bases between. The germline gives CDR1 KGHSH, CDR2 LQKENI. This CDR3 comprises 17 residues.

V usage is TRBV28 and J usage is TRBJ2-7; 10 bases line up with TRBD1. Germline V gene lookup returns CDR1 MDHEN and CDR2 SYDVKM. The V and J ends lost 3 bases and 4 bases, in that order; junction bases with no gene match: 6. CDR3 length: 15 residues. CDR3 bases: TGTGCCAGCAGTTTGGCCGGGACAGGGGTTTACGAGCAGTACTTC. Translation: CASSLAGTGVYEQYF.

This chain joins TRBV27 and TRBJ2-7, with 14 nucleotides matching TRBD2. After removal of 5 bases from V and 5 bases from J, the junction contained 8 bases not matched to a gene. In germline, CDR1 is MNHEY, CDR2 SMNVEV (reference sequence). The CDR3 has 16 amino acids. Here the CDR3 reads CASSLRLAGGPHEQYF. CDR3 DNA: TGTGCCAGCAGTCTCCGACTAGCGGGAGGGCCCCACGAGCAGTACTTC.

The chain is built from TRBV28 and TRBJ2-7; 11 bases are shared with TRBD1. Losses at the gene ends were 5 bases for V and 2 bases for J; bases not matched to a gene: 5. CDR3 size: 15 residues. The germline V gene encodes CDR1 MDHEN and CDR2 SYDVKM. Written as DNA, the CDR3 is TGTGCCAGCAGTGGGCCGGGACAGGGGGCCTACGAGCAGTACTTC. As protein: CASSGPGQGAYEQYF.

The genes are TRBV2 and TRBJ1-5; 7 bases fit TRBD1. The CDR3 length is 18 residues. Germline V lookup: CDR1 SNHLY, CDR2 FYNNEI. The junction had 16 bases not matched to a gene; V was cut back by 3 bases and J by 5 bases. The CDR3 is CASSEGPAKLDRDQPQHF. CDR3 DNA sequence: TGTGCCAGCAGTGAGGGGCCGGCGAAACTCGACAGGGATCAGCCCCAGCATTTT.

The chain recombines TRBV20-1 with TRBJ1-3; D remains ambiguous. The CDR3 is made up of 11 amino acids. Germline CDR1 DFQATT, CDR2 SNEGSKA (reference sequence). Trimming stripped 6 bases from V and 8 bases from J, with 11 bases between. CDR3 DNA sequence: TGCAGTGCCCCGATGGCGGACACCATATATTTT. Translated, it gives CSAPMADTIYF.

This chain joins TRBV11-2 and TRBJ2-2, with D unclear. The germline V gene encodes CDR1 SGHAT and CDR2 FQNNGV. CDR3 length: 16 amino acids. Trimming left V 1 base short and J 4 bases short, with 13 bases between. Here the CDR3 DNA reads TGTGCCAGCAGCTTAGTCCGAGCCCCTACCACCGGGGAGCTGTTTTTT. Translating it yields CASSLVRAPTTGELFF.

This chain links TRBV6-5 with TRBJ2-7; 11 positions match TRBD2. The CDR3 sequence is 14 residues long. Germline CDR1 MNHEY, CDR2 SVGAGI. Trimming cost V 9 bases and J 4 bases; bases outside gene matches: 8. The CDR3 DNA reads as TGTGCCAGTTGCCTAGCGGGAGGTCGGTACGAGCAGTACTTC. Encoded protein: CASCLAGGRYEQYF.

The CDR3 DNA is TGCGCCAGCAGCACGGGACAGGCAAGTGTTGGGATCTATGGCTACACCTTC. Its translation: CASSTGQASVGIYGYTF. This chain links TRBV5-1 with TRBJ1-2, with 8 bases aligning to TRBD1. This CDR3 has 17 residues. The germline CDR1 and CDR2 sequences are SGHRS and YFSETQ. The J segment lost 4 bases and the V segment lost 4 bases, leaving 15 bases of the junction unmatched. Full variable domain (outside the CDR3, taken from reference TRBV5-1 and TRBJ1-2): KAGVTQTPRYLIKTRGQQVTLSCSPISGHRSVSWYQQTPGQGLQFLFEYFSETQRNKGNFPGRFSGRQFSNSRSEMNVSTLELGDSALYLCASSTGQASVGIYGYTFGSGTRLTVV.

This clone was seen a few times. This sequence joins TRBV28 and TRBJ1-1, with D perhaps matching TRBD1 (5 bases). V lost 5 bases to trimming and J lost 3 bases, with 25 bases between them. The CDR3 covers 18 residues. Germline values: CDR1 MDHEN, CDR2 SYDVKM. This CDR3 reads CASSAISGVDSGDTEAFF. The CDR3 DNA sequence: TGTGCCAGCAGTGCTATATCGGGGGTGGACTCGGGGGACACTGAAGCTTTCTTT.

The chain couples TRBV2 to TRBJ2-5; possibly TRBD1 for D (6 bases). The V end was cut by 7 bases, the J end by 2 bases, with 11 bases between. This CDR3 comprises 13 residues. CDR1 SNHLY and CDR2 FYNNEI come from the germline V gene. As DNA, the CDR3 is TGTGCCAGCAACCGGGACATTCAAGAGACCCAGTACTTC. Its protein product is CASNRDIQETQYF.

As DNA, the CDR3 is TGTGCCAGCAGCCTCGCTACGAGCTCCTACAATGAGCAGTTCTTC. Protein product: CASSLATSSYNEQFF. The rearrangement links TRBV7-7 to TRBJ2-1, with D hard to call. V was clipped by 5 bases and J by 0 bases, with 11 bases between them. The CDR3 covers 15 residues. Per germline, CDR1 SSHAT and CDR2 FNYEAQ (reference sequence).

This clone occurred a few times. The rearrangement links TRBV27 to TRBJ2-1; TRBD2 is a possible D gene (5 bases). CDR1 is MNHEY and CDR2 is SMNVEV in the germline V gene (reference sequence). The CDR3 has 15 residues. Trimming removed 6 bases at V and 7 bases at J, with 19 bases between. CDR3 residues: CASSSLAGLTNEQFF. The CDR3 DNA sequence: TGTGCCAGCAGCTCCCTCGCGGGCTTAACGAATGAGCAGTTCTTC.

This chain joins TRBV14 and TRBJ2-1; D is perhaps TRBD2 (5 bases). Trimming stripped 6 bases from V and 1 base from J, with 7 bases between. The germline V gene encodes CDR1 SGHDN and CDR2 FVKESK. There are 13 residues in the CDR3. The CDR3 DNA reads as TGTGCCAGCAGGAGCGGATCCTACAATGAGCAGTTCTTC. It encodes CASRSGSYNEQFF.

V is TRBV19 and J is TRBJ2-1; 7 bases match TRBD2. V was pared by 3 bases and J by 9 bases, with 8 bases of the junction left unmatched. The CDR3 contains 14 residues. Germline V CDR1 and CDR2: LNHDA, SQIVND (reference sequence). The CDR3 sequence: CASSIKVGGSEQFF. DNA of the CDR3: TGTGCCAGTAGTATCAAGGTGGGAGGGAGTGAGCAGTTCTTC. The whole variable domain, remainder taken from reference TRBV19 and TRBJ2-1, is DGGITQSPKYLFRKEGQNVTLSCEQNLNHDAMYWYRQDPGQGLRLIYYSQIVNDFQKGDIAEGYSVSREKKESFPLTVTSAQKNPTAFYLCASSIKVGGSEQFFGPGTRLTVL.

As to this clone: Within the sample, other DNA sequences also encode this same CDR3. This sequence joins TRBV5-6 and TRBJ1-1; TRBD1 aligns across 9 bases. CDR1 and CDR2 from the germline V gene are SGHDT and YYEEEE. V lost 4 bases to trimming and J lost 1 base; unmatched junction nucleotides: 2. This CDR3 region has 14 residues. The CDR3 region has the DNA TGTGCCAGCAGCCTACAGGGGGCGAACACTGAAGCTTTCTTT. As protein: CASSLQGANTEAFF.

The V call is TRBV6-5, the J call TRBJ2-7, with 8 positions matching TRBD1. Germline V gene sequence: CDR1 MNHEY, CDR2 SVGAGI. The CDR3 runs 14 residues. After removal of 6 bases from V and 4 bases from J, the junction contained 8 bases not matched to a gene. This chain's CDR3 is CASSRDRTGYEQYF. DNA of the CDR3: TGTGCCAGCAGCAGGGACAGGACGGGGTACGAGCAGTACTTC.

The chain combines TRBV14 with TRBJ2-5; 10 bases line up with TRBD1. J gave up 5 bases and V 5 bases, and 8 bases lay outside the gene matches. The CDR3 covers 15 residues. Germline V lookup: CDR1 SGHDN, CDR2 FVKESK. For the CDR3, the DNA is TGTGCCAGCAGCGACCGGGACAGGGGTCTCGAGACCCAGTACTTC. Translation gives CASSDRDRGLETQYF.

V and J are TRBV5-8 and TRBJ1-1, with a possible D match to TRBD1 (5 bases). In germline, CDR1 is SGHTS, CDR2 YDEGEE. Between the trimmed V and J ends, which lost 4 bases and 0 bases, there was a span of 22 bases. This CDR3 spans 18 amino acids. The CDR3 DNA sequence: TGTGCCAGCAGCCCCTACGTGGAGACAGTCACATTGAACACTGAAGCTTTCTTT. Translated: CASSPYVETVTLNTEAFF. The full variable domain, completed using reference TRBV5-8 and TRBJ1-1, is EAGVTQSPTHLIKTRGQQATLRCSPISGHTSVYWYQQALGLGLQFLLWYDEGEERNRGNFPPRFSGRQFPNYSSELNVNALELEDSALYLCASSPYVETVTLNTEAFFGQGTRLTVV.

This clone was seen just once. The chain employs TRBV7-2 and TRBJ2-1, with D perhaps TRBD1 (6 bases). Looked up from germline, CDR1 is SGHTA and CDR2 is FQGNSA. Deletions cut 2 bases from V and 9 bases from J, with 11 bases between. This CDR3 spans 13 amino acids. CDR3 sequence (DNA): TGTGCCAGCAGCTTAAGTTACAGGGCTGAGCAGTTCTTC. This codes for CASSLSYRAEQFF.

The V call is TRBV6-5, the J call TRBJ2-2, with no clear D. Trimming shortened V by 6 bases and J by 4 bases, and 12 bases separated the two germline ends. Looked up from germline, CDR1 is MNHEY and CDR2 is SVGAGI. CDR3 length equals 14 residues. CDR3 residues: CASRQRRFTGELFF. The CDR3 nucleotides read TGTGCCAGCAGACAACGCCGATTCACCGGGGAGCTGTTTTTT.

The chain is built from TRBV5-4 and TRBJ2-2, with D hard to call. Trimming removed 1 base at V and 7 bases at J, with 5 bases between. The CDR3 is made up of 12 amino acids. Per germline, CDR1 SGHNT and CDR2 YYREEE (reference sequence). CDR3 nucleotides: TGTGCCAGCAGCTTGCTCCGCGGGGAGCTGTTTTTT. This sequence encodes CASSLLRGELFF.

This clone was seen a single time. The CDR3, as DNA: TGTGCCAGCAGCTTGGAGGGACTAGGCCATGAGCAGTTCTTC. Amino acid sequence: CASSLEGLGHEQFF. J is TRBJ2-1 and V is TRBV5-6, with 8 bases identical to TRBD2. The CDR3 is 14 amino acids. The V gene's germline CDR1 is SGHDT and CDR2 YYEEEE. The ends lost 0 bases at V and 8 bases at J; junction bases unmatched: 4. The full variable domain, its missing parts supplied by reference TRBV5-6 and TRBJ2-1, is DAGVTQSPTHLIKTRGQQVTLRCSPKSGHDTVSWYQQALGQGPQFIFQYYEEEERQRGNFPDRFSGHQFPNYSSELNVNALLLGDSALYLCASSLEGLGHEQFFGPGTRLTVL.